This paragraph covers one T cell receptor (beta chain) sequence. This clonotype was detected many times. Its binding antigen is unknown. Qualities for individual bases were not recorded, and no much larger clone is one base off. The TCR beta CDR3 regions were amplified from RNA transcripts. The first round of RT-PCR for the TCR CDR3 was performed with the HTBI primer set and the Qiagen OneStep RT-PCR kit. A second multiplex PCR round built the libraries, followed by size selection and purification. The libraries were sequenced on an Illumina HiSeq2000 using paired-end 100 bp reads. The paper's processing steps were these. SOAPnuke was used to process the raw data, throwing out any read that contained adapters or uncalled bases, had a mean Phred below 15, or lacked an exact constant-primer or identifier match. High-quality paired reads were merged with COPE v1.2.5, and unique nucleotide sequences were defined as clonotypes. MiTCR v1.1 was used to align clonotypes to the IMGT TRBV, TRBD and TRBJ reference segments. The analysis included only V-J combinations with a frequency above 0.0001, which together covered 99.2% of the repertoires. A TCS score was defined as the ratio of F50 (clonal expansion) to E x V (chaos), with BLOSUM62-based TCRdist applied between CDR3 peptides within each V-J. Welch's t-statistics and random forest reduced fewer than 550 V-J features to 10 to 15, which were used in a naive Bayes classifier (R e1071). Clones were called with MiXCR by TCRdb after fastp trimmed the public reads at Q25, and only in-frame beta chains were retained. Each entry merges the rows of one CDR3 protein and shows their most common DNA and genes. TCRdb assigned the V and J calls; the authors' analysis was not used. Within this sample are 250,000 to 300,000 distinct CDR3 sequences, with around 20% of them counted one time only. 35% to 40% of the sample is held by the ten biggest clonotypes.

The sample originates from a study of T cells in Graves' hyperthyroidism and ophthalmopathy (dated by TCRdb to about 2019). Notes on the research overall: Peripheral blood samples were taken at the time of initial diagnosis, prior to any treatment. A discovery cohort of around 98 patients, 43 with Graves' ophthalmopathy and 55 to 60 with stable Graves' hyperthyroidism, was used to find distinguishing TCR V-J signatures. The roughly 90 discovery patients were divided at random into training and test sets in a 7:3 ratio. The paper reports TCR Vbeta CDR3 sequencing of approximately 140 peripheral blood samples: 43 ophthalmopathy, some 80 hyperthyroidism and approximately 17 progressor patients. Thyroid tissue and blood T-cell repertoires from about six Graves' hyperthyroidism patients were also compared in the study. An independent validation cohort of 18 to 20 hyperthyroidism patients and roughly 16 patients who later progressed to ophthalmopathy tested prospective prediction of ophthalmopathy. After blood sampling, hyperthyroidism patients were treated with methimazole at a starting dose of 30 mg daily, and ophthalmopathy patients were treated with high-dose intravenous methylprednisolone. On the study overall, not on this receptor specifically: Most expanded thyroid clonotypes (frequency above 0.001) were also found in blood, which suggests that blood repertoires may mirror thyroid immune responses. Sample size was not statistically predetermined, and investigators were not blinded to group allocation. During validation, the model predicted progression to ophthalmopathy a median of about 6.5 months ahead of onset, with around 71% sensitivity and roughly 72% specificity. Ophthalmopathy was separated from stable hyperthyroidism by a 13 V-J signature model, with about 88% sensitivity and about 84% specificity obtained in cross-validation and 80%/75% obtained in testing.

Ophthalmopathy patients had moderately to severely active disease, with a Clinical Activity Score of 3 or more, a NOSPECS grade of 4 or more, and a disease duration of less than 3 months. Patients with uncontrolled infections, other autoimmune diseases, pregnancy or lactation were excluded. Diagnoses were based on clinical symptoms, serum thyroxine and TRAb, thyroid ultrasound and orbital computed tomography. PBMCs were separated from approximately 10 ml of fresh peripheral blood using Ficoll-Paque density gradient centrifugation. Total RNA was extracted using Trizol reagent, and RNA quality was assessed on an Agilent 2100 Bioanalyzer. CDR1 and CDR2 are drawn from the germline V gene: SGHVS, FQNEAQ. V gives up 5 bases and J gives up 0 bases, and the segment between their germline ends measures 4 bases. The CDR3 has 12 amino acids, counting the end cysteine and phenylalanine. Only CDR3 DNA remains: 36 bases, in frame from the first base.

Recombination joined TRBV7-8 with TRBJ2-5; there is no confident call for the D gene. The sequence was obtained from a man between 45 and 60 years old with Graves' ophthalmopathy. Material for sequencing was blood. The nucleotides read TGTGCCAGCAGCACGTACCAAGAGACCCAGTACTTC. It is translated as CASSTYQETQYF.